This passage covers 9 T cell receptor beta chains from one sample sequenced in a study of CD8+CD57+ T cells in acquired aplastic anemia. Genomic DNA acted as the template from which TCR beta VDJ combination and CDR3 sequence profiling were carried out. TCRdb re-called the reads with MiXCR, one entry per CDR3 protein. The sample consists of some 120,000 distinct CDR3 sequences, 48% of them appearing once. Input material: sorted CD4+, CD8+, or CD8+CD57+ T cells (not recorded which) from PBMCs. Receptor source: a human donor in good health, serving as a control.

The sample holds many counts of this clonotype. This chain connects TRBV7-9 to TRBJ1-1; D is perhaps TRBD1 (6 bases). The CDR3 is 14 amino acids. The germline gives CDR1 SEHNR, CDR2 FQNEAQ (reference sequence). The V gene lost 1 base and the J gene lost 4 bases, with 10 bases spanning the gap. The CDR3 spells CASSLEGGSTEAFF. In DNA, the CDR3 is TGTGCCAGCAGCTTAGAAGGGGGGAGCACTGAAGCTTTCTTT.

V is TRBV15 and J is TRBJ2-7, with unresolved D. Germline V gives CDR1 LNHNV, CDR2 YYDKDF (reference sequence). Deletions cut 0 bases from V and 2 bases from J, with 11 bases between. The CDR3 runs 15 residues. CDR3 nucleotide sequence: TGTGCCACCAGCAGAGATCGCCTTGTACCCTACGAGCAGTACTTC. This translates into CATSRDRLVPYEQYF. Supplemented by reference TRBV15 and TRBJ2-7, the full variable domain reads DAMVIQNPRYQVTQFGKPVTLSCSQTLNHNVMYWYQQKSSQAPKLLFHYYDKDFNNEADTPDNFQSRRPNTSFCFLDIRSPGLGDTAMYLCATSRDRLVPYEQYFGPGTRLTVT.

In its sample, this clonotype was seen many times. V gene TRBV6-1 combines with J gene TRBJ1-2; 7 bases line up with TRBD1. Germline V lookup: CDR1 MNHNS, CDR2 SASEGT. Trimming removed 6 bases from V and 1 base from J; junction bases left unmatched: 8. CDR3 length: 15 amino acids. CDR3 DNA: TGTGCCAGCAGCCCACAGGGGAAAGTTAACTATGGCTACACCTTC. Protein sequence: CASSPQGKVNYGYTF.

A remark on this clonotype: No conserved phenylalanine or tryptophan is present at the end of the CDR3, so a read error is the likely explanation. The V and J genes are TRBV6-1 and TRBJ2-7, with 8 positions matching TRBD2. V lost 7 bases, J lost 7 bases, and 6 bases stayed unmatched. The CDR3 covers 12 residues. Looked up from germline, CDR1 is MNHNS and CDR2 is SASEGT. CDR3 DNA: TGTGCCAGCACCCGGGCTAGCGGGGAGCAGTACCTC. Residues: CASTRASGEQYL.

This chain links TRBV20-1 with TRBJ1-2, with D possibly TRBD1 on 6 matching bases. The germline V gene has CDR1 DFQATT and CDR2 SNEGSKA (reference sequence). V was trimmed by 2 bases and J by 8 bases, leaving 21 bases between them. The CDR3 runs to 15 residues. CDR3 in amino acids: CSARQGGRGAEGYTF. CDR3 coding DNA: TGCAGTGCTAGACAGGGTGGGCGGGGGGCGGAGGGCTACACCTTC.

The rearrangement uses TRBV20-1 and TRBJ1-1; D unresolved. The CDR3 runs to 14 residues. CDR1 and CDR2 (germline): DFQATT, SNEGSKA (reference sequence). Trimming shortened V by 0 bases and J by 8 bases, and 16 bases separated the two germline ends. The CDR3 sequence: CSARDLRAREEAFF. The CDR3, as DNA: TGCAGTGCTAGAGATCTGAGGGCGAGGGAGGAAGCTTTCTTT.

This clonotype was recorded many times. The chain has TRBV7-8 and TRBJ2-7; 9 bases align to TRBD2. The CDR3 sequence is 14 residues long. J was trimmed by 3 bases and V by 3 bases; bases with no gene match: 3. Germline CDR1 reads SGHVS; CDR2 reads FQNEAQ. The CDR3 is CASSFLAGNYEQYF. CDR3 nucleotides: TGTGCCAGCAGCTTCCTAGCGGGGAACTACGAGCAGTACTTC.

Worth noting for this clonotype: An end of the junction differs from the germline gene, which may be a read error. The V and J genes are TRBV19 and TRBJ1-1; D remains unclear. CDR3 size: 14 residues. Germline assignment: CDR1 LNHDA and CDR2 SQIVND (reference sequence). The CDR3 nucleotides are TGTGCCAGTACCCCGATAGGGTCGACCACTAAAGCTTTCTTT. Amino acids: CASTPIGSTTKAFF.

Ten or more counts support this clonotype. For the CDR3, the DNA is TGTGCCAGCAGCCACGGACAGGGAATTAGTGATGGCTACACCTTC. Amino acid sequence: CASSHGQGISDGYTF. This chain links TRBV13 with TRBJ1-2; 8 bases map to TRBD1. The V segment lost 5 bases and the J segment 6 bases; nucleotides outside the gene matches: 11. The length of the CDR3 is 15 residues. Germline CDR1 is PRHDT and CDR2 is FYEKMQ (reference sequence). Full variable domain (missing parts from reference TRBV13 and TRBJ1-2): AAGVIQSPRHLIKEKRETATLKCYPIPRHDTVYWYQQGPGQDPQFLISFYEKMQSDKGSIPDRFSAQQFSDYHSELNMSSLELGDSALYFCASSHGQGISDGYTFGSGTRLTVV.